Detailed here is one T cell receptor (beta chain). The data are from a study of blood T cell repertoires in COVID-19. The trim removed 4 bases at V and 2 bases at J, leaving 7 bases unmatched. Per the germline V gene, CDR1 is SGHRS and CDR2 is YFSETQ. CDR3 length equals 16 residues. Original processing notes: Researchers report that nucleated cell counts were estimated from reference gene primer amplification. This table comes from immunoSEQ multiplex PCR, and its TCRdb copy is limited to in-frame clones, with some not included. The V and J calls and the clone size are those of that table, but D and trimming were determined from the DNA. The table shows tens of thousands of clones, with 75% to 95% occurring only once.

The sample taken for sequencing was peripheral blood. The clonotype comes from a man aged 50 to 59 with active COVID-19. V and J are TRBV5-1 and TRBJ2-5; 11 nucleotides align to TRBD2. The CDR3 region is CASSPATSGVQETQYF. The DNA of the CDR3 is TGCGCCAGCAGCCCCGCGACTAGCGGGGTACAAGAGACCCAGTACTTC.